The 31 T cell receptor beta chains given below trace back to one sample, sequenced in a study of CD8 T cells in Susac syndrome. With random hexamers, reverse transcription was performed on about 0.5 to 1 ug of RNA. TCRdb reprocessed the immunoSEQ multiplex PCR reads via MiXCR and lists one record per CDR3 protein. This sample has 150,000 to 200,000 distinct CDR3 sequences, with 75% to 95% found just once. Sequenced material: CD4+ T cells from PBMCs. The receptors shown here come from a human donor with Susac syndrome.

The chain recombines TRBV12-3 or TRBV12-4 with TRBJ2-7; 7 bases are a match to TRBD1. J gave up 4 bases and V 5 bases, and 14 bases lay outside the gene matches. The CDR3 has 16 residues. The CDR3 DNA is TGTGCCAGCAGTAAGTCCCGACAGGGTCTAGGTTACGAGCAGTACTTC. Protein sequence: CASSKSRQGLGYEQYF.

This clonotype was seen more than once but under ten times. The chain combines TRBV5-6 with TRBJ1-1; 7 positions match TRBD1. J gave up 11 bases and V 1 base, and 8 bases lay outside the gene matches. The CDR3 sequence is 13 residues long. The germline V gene encodes CDR1 SGHDT and CDR2 YYEEEE. CDR3 bases: TGTGCCAGCAGCTTGCAGGGGGTATTTGTTGCTTTCTTT. Encoded protein: CASSLQGVFVAFF.

The V call is TRBV18, the J call TRBJ2-5; no clear D. CDR3 size: 15 residues. Germline V gene lookup returns CDR1 KGHSH and CDR2 LQKENI. Trimming removed 1 base from V and 5 bases from J, with 14 bases in between. The CDR3 loop is CASSPLQALAETQYF. CDR3 nucleotides: TGTGCCAGCTCACCACTGCAGGCACTGGCGGAGACCCAGTACTTC.

The chain joins TRBV12-3 or TRBV12-4 to TRBJ1-2; D gene unclear. The V end lost 6 bases, the J end lost 3 bases, and 11 bases lay between the germline ends. This CDR3 is built from 13 residues. For the CDR3, the DNA is TGTGCCAGCAGCCAATTTCGGGACTATGGCTACACCTTC. Translating it yields CASSQFRDYGYTF.

The chain combines TRBV4-1 with TRBJ2-2; D possibly corresponds to TRBD1 (5 bases). The CDR3 length is 16 residues. CDR1 MGHRA and CDR2 YSYEKL come from the germline V gene. The V and J ends lost 2 bases and 2 bases respectively, with 12 bases between them. This CDR3 is CASSQRRTPNTGELFF. CDR3 DNA sequence: TGCGCCAGCAGCCAACGAAGGACACCCAACACCGGGGAGCTGTTTTTT.

This clonotype was detected a few times. This chain links TRBV7-9 with TRBJ2-5; D gene unclear. The CDR3 has 13 residues. CDR1 and CDR2 (germline): SEHNR, FQNEAQ (reference sequence). V lost 2 bases to trimming and J lost 2 bases, with 6 bases between them. DNA of the CDR3: TGTGCCAGCAGCTTAAGGCAGCAAGAGACCCAGTACTTC. Amino acid sequence: CASSLRQQETQYF. Variable domain in full (rest from reference TRBV7-9 and TRBJ2-5): DTGVSQNPRHKITKRGQNVTFRCDPISEHNRLYWYRQTLGQGPEFLTYFQNEAQLEKSRLLSDRFSAERPKGSFSTLEIQRTEQGDSAMYLCASSLRQQETQYFGPGTRLLVL.

The chain couples TRBV2 to TRBJ2-7, with D uncertain. Trimming took off 8 bases at V and 2 bases at J, with 10 bases between the two ends. Germline V lookup: CDR1 SNHLY, CDR2 FYNNEI. This CDR3 has 12 residues. CDR3 protein: CASLDGPYEQYF. DNA for the CDR3: TGTGCCAGCCTCGACGGACCCTACGAGCAGTACTTC. Looking up the rest from reference TRBV2 and TRBJ2-7 gives the full variable domain: EPEVTQTPSHQVTQMGQEVILRCVPISNHLYFYWYRQILGQKVEFLVSFYNNEISEKSEIFDDQFSVERPDGSNFTLKIRSTKLEDSAMYFCASLDGPYEQYFGPGTRLTVT.

This sequence joins TRBV18 and TRBJ1-3; D uncertain. Trimming took off 3 bases at V and 4 bases at J, with 22 bases between the two ends. Germline loops: CDR1 KGHSH, CDR2 LQKENI. There are 18 residues in the CDR3. CDR3 protein: CASSPSPTPALRGNTIYF. The CDR3 DNA sequence: TGTGCCAGCTCACCCTCCCCGACACCGGCCCTACGGGGAAACACCATATATTTT.

The chain uses TRBV18 and TRBJ2-2; D is possibly TRBD1 (6 bases). Trimming stripped 2 bases from V and 6 bases from J, with 16 bases between. Germline assignment: CDR1 KGHSH and CDR2 LQKENI. The CDR3 covers 16 residues. CDR3: CASSPGGQIIAGELFF. The CDR3 DNA follows: TGTGCCAGCTCACCAGGTGGACAGATCATTGCCGGGGAGCTGTTTTTT. Filled out from reference TRBV18 and TRBJ2-2, the complete variable domain reads NAGVMQNPRHLVRRRGQEARLRCSPMKGHSHVYWYRQLPEEGLKFMVYLQKENIIDESGMPKERFSAEFPKEGPSILRIQQVVRGDSAAYFCASSPGGQIIAGELFFGEGSRLTVL.

The sample holds a few counts of this clonotype. This chain connects TRBV7-9 to TRBJ1-3; D ambiguous. CDR1 and CDR2 from the germline V gene are SEHNR and FQNEAQ (reference sequence). V dropped 3 bases and J dropped 0 bases, with 9 bases sitting between them. This CDR3 is 15 amino acids long. CDR3 DNA sequence: TGTGCCAGCAGCTTCTACAGTCGCTCTGGAAACACCATATATTTT. It encodes CASSFYSRSGNTIYF.

In DNA, the CDR3 is TGTGCCAGCAGCCACAGGGCGCAATTGAACACTGAAGCTTTCTTT. Amino acid sequence: CASSHRAQLNTEAFF. The chain couples TRBV7-9 to TRBJ1-1; D might be TRBD1 (6 bases). CDR1 SEHNR and CDR2 FQNEAQ come from the germline V gene (reference sequence). Trimming removed 5 bases at V and 0 bases at J, with 13 bases between. This CDR3 is built from 15 residues.

This clonotype has just a few counts. The J gene is TRBJ2-7, the V gene TRBV28; D is perhaps TRBD1 (5 bases). Per the germline V gene, CDR1 is MDHEN and CDR2 is SYDVKM. This CDR3 has 12 residues. V lost 3 bases and J lost 3, with 6 bases in between. For the CDR3, the DNA is TGTGCCAGCAGTTTTCAGGGCTACGAGCAGTACTTC. Protein product: CASSFQGYEQYF.

The chain links TRBV5-1 to TRBJ2-3, with D perhaps matching TRBD1 or TRBD2 (5 bases each). The germline gives CDR1 SGHRS, CDR2 YFSETQ. V was shortened by 4 bases and J by 0 bases, with 15 bases between the two germline ends. This CDR3 has 16 residues. This CDR3 reads CASSIPAWGSTDTQYF. CDR3 DNA: TGCGCCAGCAGCATCCCTGCCTGGGGGAGCACAGATACGCAGTATTTT.

This CDR3 is CSARTSGTGRYEQYF. The DNA for the CDR3 is TGCAGTGCTAGGACCTCCGGGACAGGGCGTTACGAGCAGTACTTC. The chain joins TRBV20-1 to TRBJ2-7; 9 bases are a match to TRBD1. Unmatched junction bases numbered 10, after V lost 3 bases and J lost 4 bases. The CDR3 consists of 15 residues. Germline assignment: CDR1 DFQATT and CDR2 SNEGSKA (reference sequence).

The chain employs TRBV5-1 and TRBJ2-3; the D is unclear. With 0 bases removed from V and 7 bases from J, the gap between germline ends came to 12 bases. The length of the CDR3 is 14 residues. Germline lookup yields CDR1 SGHRS and CDR2 YFSETQ. CDR3 amino acids: CASSLGSAYNTQYF. The CDR3 region has the DNA TGCGCCAGCAGCTTGGGCAGCGCCTATAATACGCAGTATTTT.

This chain joins TRBV20-1 and TRBJ1-1, with D hard to call. Germline-derived CDR1 and CDR2 are DFQATT and SNEGSKA (reference sequence). Trimming took off 7 bases at V and 0 bases at J, with 15 bases between the two ends. The length of the CDR3 is 14 residues. CDR3 in DNA: TGCAGTGGGGCGGAAAATAGTTTGAACACTGAAGCTTTCTTT. This translates into CSGAENSLNTEAFF.

This clonotype was picked up a small number of times. The V gene is TRBV18, the J gene TRBJ1-2, with 7 positions matching TRBD1. Per the germline V gene, CDR1 is KGHSH and CDR2 is LQKENI. This CDR3 region has 12 residues. J gave up 9 bases and V 2 bases, and 3 bases lay outside the gene matches. The CDR3 is CASSPEGASYTF. For the CDR3, the DNA is TGTGCCAGCTCACCAGAGGGGGCTAGCTACACCTTC.

The chain carries TRBV25-1 and TRBJ2-3, with D possibly matching TRBD2 (6 bases). The CDR3 spans 15 residues. Trimming took 1 base from V and 5 from J, leaving 13 bases between them. The V gene's germline CDR1 is MGHDK and CDR2 SYGVNS. In DNA form, the CDR3 reads TGTGCCAGCAGTGAATCACAACTAGCAGTAGATACGCAGTATTTT. This encodes CASSESQLAVDTQYF.

This clonotype was counted only a few times. An end of the junction differs from the germline gene, which may be a read error. The chain couples TRBV29-1 to TRBJ2-1; TRBD2 matches 12 bases. The length of the CDR3 is 16 residues. Per germline, CDR1 SQVTM and CDR2 ANQGSEA. The CDR3 spells CSVVVSLAGGVGEQFF. The CDR3 bases are TGTAGCGTTGTAGTTTCACTAGCGGGAGGCGTTGGGGAGCAGTTCTTC.

This sequence joins TRBV7-9 and TRBJ1-6; D gene ambiguous. CDR3 length: 15 amino acids. V shed 5 bases and J shed 10 bases, with 18 bases lying between them. Germline CDR1 SEHNR, CDR2 FQNEAQ (reference sequence). The CDR3 DNA is TGTGCCAGCAGCCTCTCTTACCGGGAGAACTCACCCCTCCACTTT. It encodes CASSLSYRENSPLHF.

The gene calls are TRBV18 and TRBJ2-3; no definite D call. The CDR3 covers 15 residues. Germline lookup yields CDR1 KGHSH and CDR2 LQKENI. V lost 3 bases, J lost 4 bases, and 14 bases lay in between. CDR3 in amino acids: CASSPILTIADTQYF. The CDR3 DNA is TGTGCCAGCTCACCGATACTGACAATAGCAGATACGCAGTATTTT.

CDR3 nucleotides: TGTGCCAGCAGCCAAGCGCCAGCGGGAGCGGGCACCGGGGAGCTGTTTTTT. Protein sequence: CASSQAPAGAGTGELFF. The V and J genes are TRBV3-1 and TRBJ2-2; 8 bases align to TRBD2. V gave up 1 base and J gave up 4 bases; unmatched junction bases: 8. The germline gives CDR1 LGHDT, CDR2 YNNKEL (reference sequence). CDR3 length: 17 residues.

The chain couples TRBV5-1 to TRBJ2-3; a possible D gene is TRBD2 (6 bases). Per germline, CDR1 SGHRS and CDR2 YFSETQ. V shed 2 bases and J shed 1 base, with 14 bases lying between them. CDR3 length: 16 amino acids. CDR3 nucleotide sequence: TGCGCCAGCAGCTTTATGGCGGGAAAGGGCACAGATACGCAGTATTTT. Amino acids: CASSFMAGKGTDTQYF.

This clonotype has just one count. The chain recombines TRBV6-6 with TRBJ2-2; D is unresolved. This CDR3 is 14 amino acids long. V lost 2 bases and J 5 bases, leaving 9 bases between the germline ends. CDR1 is MNHNY, CDR2 SVGAGI, per germline (reference sequence). DNA of the CDR3: TGTGCCAGCAGTTACAGTCGGTCTACCGGGGAGCTGTTTTTT. This sequence encodes CASSYSRSTGELFF.

This rearrangement joins TRBV6-5 to TRBJ1-1, with a weak D call TRBD1 (6 bases). The length of the CDR3 is 14 residues. Per the germline V gene, CDR1 is MNHEY and CDR2 is SVGAGI. With 2 bases removed from V and 6 bases from J, the gap between germline ends came to 13 bases. The DNA for the CDR3 is TGTGCCAGCAGTTACGGTATAGGGGGACCTGAAGCTTTCTTT. This codes for CASSYGIGGPEAFF.

CDR3 sequence: CASSQVTYEQYF. Written as DNA, the CDR3 is TGTGCCAGCAGCCAAGTGACCTACGAGCAGTACTTC. The gene calls are TRBV3-1 and TRBJ2-7, with unresolved D. This CDR3 region has 12 residues. Germline values: CDR1 LGHDT, CDR2 YNNKEL (reference sequence). V lost 1 base and J 2 bases, leaving 3 bases between the germline ends.

This clonotype appeared a single time. This chain connects TRBV2 to TRBJ2-3, with 13 bases that match TRBD2. The junction had 3 bases not matched to a gene; V was cut back by 6 bases and J by 6 bases. CDR3 length: 14 amino acids. Germline V gene sequence: CDR1 SNHLY, CDR2 FYNNEI. The CDR3 region has the DNA TGTGCCAGCAGGGGGACTAGCGGGGTGGATACGCAGTATTTT. Protein product: CASRGTSGVDTQYF.

The genes are TRBV6-5 and TRBJ2-7; 7 nucleotides align to TRBD1. The junction had 5 bases not matched to a gene; V was cut back by 6 bases and J by 0 bases. The CDR3 covers 14 residues. CDR1 and CDR2 from the germline V gene are MNHEY and SVGAGI. Here the CDR3 reads CASRVGQASYEQYF. The CDR3 DNA reads as TGTGCCAGCAGGGTCGGACAGGCCTCCTACGAGCAGTACTTC.

This chain uses TRBV2 with TRBJ1-2; D ambiguous. With 8 bases removed from V and 2 bases from J, the gap between germline ends came to 6 bases. CDR3 length: 11 residues. CDR1 is SNHLY and CDR2 is FYNNEI in the germline V gene. DNA of the CDR3: TGTGCCAGCGGAGGAAACTATGGCTACACCTTC. This codes for CASGGNYGYTF.

The V and J genes are TRBV3-1 and TRBJ1-5; a weak D match, TRBD1 (6 bases). Trimming left V 2 bases short and J 2 bases short, with 13 bases between. In germline, CDR1 is LGHDT, CDR2 YNNKEL (reference sequence). This CDR3 contains 16 residues. Written as DNA, the CDR3 is TGTGCCAGCAGCCAATCCTCGCACAGGGGCAATCAGCCCCAGCATTTT. It is translated as CASSQSSHRGNQPQHF.

The chain recombines TRBV28 with TRBJ2-3; 7 nucleotides agree with TRBD2. Germline loops: CDR1 MDHEN, CDR2 SYDVKM. This CDR3 is 15 amino acids long. With 7 bases clipped from V and 3 bases from J, the junction kept 10 bases outside the gene matches. The CDR3 loop reads CASTPGGLGTDTQYF. CDR3 sequence (DNA): TGTGCCAGCACCCCCGGTGGACTAGGGACAGATACGCAGTATTTT.